Listed below are T cell receptor beta chains from one sample, sequenced in a study of blood T cell repertoires in COVID-19. This table comes from immunoSEQ multiplex PCR, and its TCRdb copy is limited to in-frame clones, with some not included. The data contain 95,000 to 110,000 clones, 70% to 90% of them singletons. Sequenced material: peripheral blood. Source of these receptors: a woman in her sixties or seventies with acute or convalescent COVID-19. The CDR3 runs from the conserved cysteine through the conserved F or W. Clone size appears in some rows only: once, few, many, or a class for an expanded clone.

CDR3aa | abundance | v_gene
CASSVRNTEAFF | NA | TRBV19
CSAGTGPNQPQHF | NA | TRBV29-1
CASSYSGLGRTEAFF | once | TRBV6-5
CASSVDVGTYYGYTF | NA | TRBV9
CASSKGASNQPQHF | NA | TRBV19
CASSPPSGVETQYF | NA | TRBV18
CASSEGQGLTLFF | NA | TRBV6-1
CASSRGGRNTEAFF | NA | TRBV6-5
CAWSGGQGNEKLFF | NA | TRBV30
CASSQETGANEQFF | NA | TRBV4-1
CATSGNSGQGIYNEQFF | once | TRBV24-1
CASSTPGTGRETQYF | NA | TRBV19
CATTGTSGNTGELFF | NA | TRBV24-1
CASSNPNRDEQFF | once | TRBV19
CASNARGRKNTIYF | NA | TRBV5-6
CASSSRDTRYGYTF | NA | TRBV7-9
CASSSTGLFGQGRNYGYTF | NA | TRBV5-1
CSVRDREDYGYTF | NA | TRBV29-1
CASSFPDINQPQHF | NA | TRBV19
CASSLGGAGERAQHF | NA | TRBV28
CASSPGLAANTGELFF | NA | TRBV9
CASTFGGSNTEAFF | NA | TRBV19
CASSEKRQSNQPQHF | few | TRBV2
CASSLDGNSPLHF | NA | TRBV6-5
CASSPPVQGTEAFF | NA | TRBV6-5
CASSNRDGNTIYF | NA | TRBV2
CASSPGWQGTYNEQFF | NA | TRBV7-9
CASSQEGVAGPLTQYF | NA | TRBV4-1
CASSSSGGPSYNEQFF | NA | TRBV28
CATLQARNEKLFF | NA | TRBV19
CASGGGLRHNSPLHF | NA | TRBV12-5